The 30 T cell receptor beta chains presented below share a single source sample, sequenced in a study of blood T cell repertoires in COVID-19. Only in-frame clones appear in the TCRdb table, and some are missing; sequencing was by immunoSEQ multiplex PCR. Of about 230,000 clones in the sample, 80% to 90% are singletons; the top ten hold 8.6%. Sequenced input: peripheral blood. These receptors were taken from a man aged 40-50 years with active or convalescent COVID-19.

The V call is TRBV19, the J call TRBJ2-3; maybe TRBD1 (6 bases). V was pared by 4 bases and J by 2 bases, with 10 bases between. The CDR3 consists of 14 residues. Germline CDR1 LNHDA, CDR2 SQIVND (reference sequence). CDR3 sequence (DNA): TGTGCCAGTAGTACGGGACACTTCACAGATACGCAGTATTTT. This translates into CASSTGHFTDTQYF.

The rearrangement links TRBV7-6 to TRBJ1-6; D is unresolved. CDR3 size: 14 residues. V gave up 1 base and J gave up 7 bases, with 8 bases separating them. Germline V gene lookup returns CDR1 SGHVS and CDR2 FNYEAQ. The chain's CDR3 is CASSLEKENSPLHF. The CDR3 DNA follows: TGTGCCAGCAGCTTAGAGAAAGAGAATTCACCCCTCCACTTT.

The CDR3 sequence: CASSGSSQINYGYTF. The CDR3 DNA is TGTGCCAGCAGCGGGAGCTCCCAGATAAACTATGGCTACACCTTC. The V call is TRBV9, the J call TRBJ1-2; no clear D gene. The germline CDR1 and CDR2 sequences are SGDLS and YYNGEE. The CDR3 covers 15 residues. The V end lost 3 bases, the J end lost 2 bases, and 14 bases lay between the germline ends.

The chain recombines TRBV11-3 with TRBJ1-1, with no clear D. The V gene lost 4 bases and the J gene lost 5 bases, with 8 bases spanning the gap. This CDR3 has 12 amino acids. Germline CDR1 is SGHNT and CDR2 is YENEEA. CDR3: CASSSMRTEAFF. The CDR3 coding sequence is TGTGCCAGCAGCTCTATGAGGACTGAAGCTTTCTTT.

This clone was counted between two and nine times. The chain links TRBV30 to TRBJ1-1, with D tentatively TRBD1 (5 bases). The CDR3 length is 13 residues. CDR1 GTSNPN and CDR2 SVGIG come from the germline V gene (reference sequence). V lost 2 bases to trimming and J lost 5 bases, with 12 bases between them. The CDR3 DNA is TGTGCCTGGAGTTTGCAGGGAGGGACTGAAGCTTTCTTT. Amino acids: CAWSLQGGTEAFF.

In DNA form, the CDR3 reads TGTGCCATTCTCCAGGGTGAGACCCAGTACTTC. Protein: CAILQGETQYF. The chain carries TRBV2 and TRBJ2-5, with D maybe TRBD1 (5 bases). CDR1 and CDR2 (germline): SNHLY, FYNNEI. The CDR3 consists of 11 residues. V lost 10 bases and J lost 5, with 11 bases in between.

The gene calls are TRBV7-2 and TRBJ1-1, with unresolved D. Germline loops: CDR1 SGHTA, CDR2 FQGNSA. The CDR3 has 15 residues. The V gene lost 5 bases and the J gene lost 1 base, with 14 bases spanning the gap. The CDR3 sequence: CASSLLKRPNTEAFF. The CDR3 DNA reads as TGTGCCAGCAGCCTCCTGAAGAGGCCGAACACTGAAGCTTTCTTT. The whole variable domain, filled in from reference TRBV7-2 and TRBJ1-1, reads GAGVSQSPSNKVTEKGKDVELRCDPISGHTALYWYRQSLGQGLEFLIYFQGNSAPDKSGLPSDRFSAERTGGSVSTLTIQRTQQEDSAVYLCASSLLKRPNTEAFFGQGTRLTVV.

The chain uses TRBV6-5 and TRBJ2-7; 9 bases are a match to TRBD1. The CDR3 consists of 15 residues. Per germline, CDR1 MNHEY and CDR2 SVGAGI. J lost 2 bases, V lost 4 bases, and 6 bases had no gene match. CDR3 region: CASSLYGQGTYEQYF. Here the CDR3 DNA reads TGTGCCAGCAGTTTGTACGGACAGGGGACCTACGAGCAGTACTTC.

As regards this clone: The sample has other DNA sequences that encode this CDR3 too. V usage is TRBV12-3 or TRBV12-4 and J usage is TRBJ1-6, with D possibly being TRBD1 (6 bases). This CDR3 spans 13 amino acids. V shed 6 bases and J shed 7 bases, with 10 bases lying between them. The CDR3 loop reads CASSLQGNSPLHF. Here the CDR3 DNA reads TGTGCCAGCAGCCTACAGGGAAATTCACCCCTCCACTTT.

The chain uses TRBV19 and TRBJ1-5, with D perhaps matching TRBD1 (5 bases). The germline gives CDR1 LNHDA, CDR2 SQIVND (reference sequence). The germline V and J ends were trimmed by 5 bases and 2 bases, with 7 bases remaining between them. The CDR3 length is 13 residues. CDR3 DNA: TGTGCCAGTAGTGAACAGGGCAATCAGCCCCAGCATTTT. It encodes CASSEQGNQPQHF.

The chain couples TRBV5-1 to TRBJ1-5; D is uncertain. CDR1 SGHRS and CDR2 YFSETQ come from the germline V gene. This CDR3 has 13 residues. The V end was cut by 8 bases, the J end by 4 bases, with 13 bases between. The CDR3 DNA reads as TGCGCCAGTCGTACAGAACCAAATCAGCCCCAGCATTTT. Its protein is CASRTEPNQPQHF.

The chain carries TRBV30 and TRBJ1-4, with 8 bases identical to TRBD1. V gave up 1 base and J gave up 13 bases; unmatched junction bases: 5. This CDR3 region has 12 residues. CDR1 GTSNPN and CDR2 SVGIG come from the germline V gene (reference sequence). The CDR3 is CAWSGDRSPLFF. As DNA, the CDR3 is TGTGCCTGGAGTGGGGACAGGTCACCACTGTTTTTT. The full variable domain, rest sourced from reference TRBV30 and TRBJ1-4, is SQTIHQWPATLVQPVGSPLSLECTVEGTSNPNLYWYRQAAGRGLQLLFYSVGIGQISSEVPQNLSASRPQDRQFILSSKKLLLSDSGFYLCAWSGDRSPLFFGSGTQLSVL.

Here the CDR3 reads CASSLEVLTARVQETQYF. The CDR3 DNA follows: TGTGCCAGCAGCCTAGAGGTCCTTACGGCAAGAGTACAAGAGACCCAGTACTTC. The chain employs TRBV27 and TRBJ2-5; D is undetermined. Germline CDR1 is MNHEY and CDR2 is SMNVEV (reference sequence). The CDR3 spans 18 residues. V dropped 6 bases and J dropped 2 bases, with 25 bases sitting between them.

The J gene is TRBJ2-2, the V gene TRBV7-9; 10 nucleotides align to TRBD2. Germline V CDR1 and CDR2: SEHNR, FQNEAQ (reference sequence). The V segment lost 4 bases and the J segment 2 bases; nucleotides outside the gene matches: 4. The CDR3 runs 16 residues. The CDR3 DNA is TGTGCCAGCAGCTCCGGACTAGCGGCTAACACCGGGGAGCTGTTTTTT. Encoded protein: CASSSGLAANTGELFF.

This chain uses TRBV5-5 with TRBJ1-5; no definite D call. Trimming shortened V by 0 bases and J by 2 bases, and 9 bases separated the two germline ends. Germline assignment: CDR1 SGHKS and CDR2 YYEKEE (reference sequence). The CDR3 extends over 15 amino acids. DNA for the CDR3: TGTGCCAGCAGCTTGGACGGGTTGGGCAATCAGCCCCAGCATTTT. Translated: CASSLDGLGNQPQHF.

The chain combines TRBV6-5 with TRBJ2-3; 12 bases align to TRBD2. The germline gives CDR1 MNHEY, CDR2 SVGAGI. V was pared by 7 bases and J by 5 bases, with 7 bases of the junction left unmatched. This CDR3 contains 15 residues. The CDR3 spells CASNRTSGDVDTQYF. The DNA for the CDR3 is TGTGCCAGCAACCGGACTAGCGGGGACGTAGATACGCAGTATTTT.

The J gene is TRBJ2-5, the V gene TRBV19, with a weak D call TRBD2 (6 bases). V was cut by 8 bases and J by 5 bases, with 9 bases left in between. CDR1 LNHDA and CDR2 SQIVND come from the germline V gene (reference sequence). There are 11 residues in the CDR3. The CDR3 loop is CASAAGETQYF. The CDR3 DNA follows: TGTGCCAGTGCTGCGGGGGAGACCCAGTACTTC. Drawing the rest from reference TRBV19 and TRBJ2-5, the complete variable domain is DGGITQSPKYLFRKEGQNVTLSCEQNLNHDAMYWYRQDPGQGLRLIYYSQIVNDFQKGDIAEGYSVSREKKESFPLTVTSAQKNPTAFYLCASAAGETQYFGPGTRLLVL.

This clone was detected only a few times. This specimen includes other DNA sequences encoding the same CDR3. This chain links TRBV7-2 with TRBJ1-2, with D possibly being TRBD1 (6 bases). The germline gives CDR1 SGHTA, CDR2 FQGNSA. This CDR3 has 15 amino acids. V lost 5 bases and J lost 4, with 17 bases in between. The CDR3 spells CASSASRGSVYGYTF. The CDR3 DNA is TGTGCCAGCAGCGCAAGCAGGGGTTCGGTCTATGGCTACACCTTC.

This chain uses TRBV5-1 with TRBJ1-3; D call uncertain. The germline V gene encodes CDR1 SGHRS and CDR2 YFSETQ. Trimming pared 0 bases from V and 7 bases from J, leaving 8 bases between. The CDR3 totals 13 residues. CDR3 coding DNA: TGCGCCAGCAGCTTGGACGATCGGAACACCATATATTTT. Translating it yields CASSLDDRNTIYF.

This clone has a handful of counts. V is TRBV20-1 and J is TRBJ1-1; D perhaps matches TRBD1 (6 bases). The V gene lost 3 bases and the J gene lost 0 bases, with 20 bases spanning the gap. Germline lookup yields CDR1 DFQATT and CDR2 SNEGSKA (reference sequence). The CDR3 totals 17 residues. The DNA of the CDR3 is TGCAGTGCTAGTGTTTATAATAGGGGGAGCATGAACACTGAAGCTTTCTTT. Amino acid sequence: CSASVYNRGSMNTEAFF.

This chain links TRBV13 with TRBJ2-5, with a weak D call TRBD2 (5 bases). This CDR3 spans 13 amino acids. Germline loops: CDR1 PRHDT, CDR2 FYEKMQ (reference sequence). Trimming took 5 bases from V and 5 from J, leaving 12 bases between them. CDR3 nucleotide sequence: TGTGCCAGCAGCACCAGACTAAGGGAGACCCAGTACTTC. Protein sequence: CASSTRLRETQYF.

The chain uses TRBV5-1 and TRBJ1-3; 10 bases align to TRBD1. This CDR3 is built from 15 residues. Germline lookup yields CDR1 SGHRS and CDR2 YFSETQ. V was clipped by 5 bases and J by 2 bases; unmatched bases: 4. In nucleotides, the CDR3 is TGCGCCAGCAGAATCGGACAGGGGGCTGGAAACACCATATATTTT. It translates to CASRIGQGAGNTIYF.

The gene calls are TRBV6-2 or TRBV6-3 and TRBJ2-7; 8 bases are a match to TRBD1. Germline lookup yields CDR1 MNHEY and CDR2 SVGEGT. V was clipped by 5 bases and J by 3 bases; unmatched bases: 9. This CDR3 region has 15 residues. CDR3 in amino acids: CASSHRTGRSYEQYF. In DNA form, the CDR3 reads TGTGCCAGCAGTCACCGGACAGGGCGAAGCTACGAGCAGTACTTC.

This clone was detected only once. V and J are TRBV27 and TRBJ1-1; the match to TRBD1 covers 9 bases. This CDR3 contains 15 residues. Per the germline V gene, CDR1 is MNHEY and CDR2 is SMNVEV (reference sequence). V was pared by 5 bases and J by 3 bases, with 7 bases of the junction left unmatched. The CDR3 protein is CASSPPDRGDTEAFF. The CDR3 DNA follows: TGTGCCAGCAGTCCCCCGGACAGGGGAGACACTGAAGCTTTCTTT.

Only one count was recorded for this clone. The chain recombines TRBV28 with TRBJ1-2, with TRBD1 matching over 7 bases. Unmatched junction bases numbered 13, after V lost 1 base and J lost 2 bases. CDR3 size: 18 residues. Germline CDR1 reads MDHEN; CDR2 reads SYDVKM. In DNA form, the CDR3 reads TGTGCCAGCAGTTTATTGCAGGGGGGACACCCAACCAACTATGGCTACACCTTC. The encoded protein is CASSLLQGGHPTNYGYTF.

The rearrangement links TRBV18 to TRBJ1-5; 7 bases match TRBD1. From germline, CDR1 is KGHSH and CDR2 LQKENI. The length of the CDR3 is 14 residues. V shed 3 bases, J shed 7 bases, and the junction held 6 bases outside the gene matches. This CDR3 reads CASSPYRGEQPQHF. CDR3 in DNA: TGTGCCAGCTCACCCTACAGGGGAGAACAGCCCCAGCATTTT.

The CDR3 region is CASSPRTGGETQYF. The CDR3 DNA reads as TGTGCCAGCAGCCCCCGGACGGGAGGGGAGACCCAGTACTTC. The chain is built from TRBV13 and TRBJ2-5; 8 bases are shared with TRBD2. The CDR3 contains 14 residues. V was clipped by 5 bases and J by 5 bases; unmatched bases: 7. Germline-derived CDR1 and CDR2 are PRHDT and FYEKMQ (reference sequence).

This clone turned up a few times. V is TRBV9 and J is TRBJ2-5; D is possibly TRBD2 (6 bases). The CDR3 sequence is 14 residues long. Germline CDR1 is SGDLS and CDR2 is YYNGEE. V was shortened by 6 bases and J by 5 bases, with 17 bases between the two germline ends. As DNA, the CDR3 is TGTGCCAGCATACCCTCCCGGGGGTGGGAGACCCAGTACTTC. This codes for CASIPSRGWETQYF. The full variable domain, in which reference TRBV9 and TRBJ2-5 provide the parts outside the CDR3, is DSGVTQTPKHLITATGQRVTLRCSPRSGDLSVYWYQQSLDQGLQFLIQYYNGEERAKGNILERFSAQQFPDLHSELNLSSLELGDSALYFCASIPSRGWETQYFGPGTRLLVL.

V gene TRBV19 combines with J gene TRBJ2-3; 7 nucleotides match TRBD2. The CDR3 extends over 14 amino acids. Trimming at V came to 3 bases and at J to 4 bases, leaving 4 bases not matched to a gene. Germline V gene lookup returns CDR1 LNHDA and CDR2 SQIVND (reference sequence). The CDR3 coding sequence is TGTGCCAGTAGTATTGGGCGGGAGCCAGATACGCAGTATTTT. Protein: CASSIGREPDTQYF.

V usage is TRBV27 and J usage is TRBJ2-1; D gene uncertain. The CDR3 covers 13 residues. Per the germline V gene, CDR1 is MNHEY and CDR2 is SMNVEV (reference sequence). V lost 5 bases and J 10 bases, leaving 15 bases between the germline ends. CDR3 in DNA: TGTGCCAGCAGTCCAACGTACACCAGGGAGCAGTTCTTC. Residues: CASSPTYTREQFF.